These T cell receptor beta chains were read from a single sample in a study of shared clonotypes between healthy human individuals. The table came from immunoSEQ multiplex PCR; TCRdb's copy has only in-frame clones and leaves some out. The sample contains under 700,000 clones, around 96% of which appear only once. The source material was naive CD8+ T cells sorted from blood. The receptors stem from a woman in her 30s in good health. Each CDR3 is given with its conserved first and last residue. Each record gives: V gene, J gene, CDR3 protein.

V gene: TRBV27
J gene: TRBJ2-7
CDR3 protein: CASSLSPSGGSYEQYF

V gene: TRBV15
J gene: TRBJ2-3
CDR3 protein: CATSGTGTSGSLVDTQYF

V gene: TRBV7-8
J gene: TRBJ2-2
CDR3 protein: CASSRGAGELFF

V gene: TRBV14
J gene: TRBJ2-7
CDR3 protein: CASSQYGGEQYF

V gene: TRBV5-4
J gene: TRBJ2-7
CDR3 protein: CASSLAEGPEQCF

V gene: TRBV15
J gene: TRBJ1-1
CDR3 protein: CATSDRWEANTEAFF

V gene: TRBV28
J gene: TRBJ2-1
CDR3 protein: CASSGTALYNEQFF

V gene: TRBV11-2
J gene: TRBJ2-5
CDR3 protein: CASSLGQGRETQYF

V gene: TRBV28
J gene: TRBJ1-5
CDR3 protein: CASSLGGLGQPQHF

V gene: TRBV7-8
J gene: TRBJ1-2
CDR3 protein: CASMRLAFFYGYTF

V gene: TRBV28
J gene: TRBJ1-3
CDR3 protein: CASSFGDWVYSGNTIYF

V gene: TRBV27
J gene: TRBJ1-5
CDR3 protein: CASSHRNSGQPQHF

V gene: TRBV27
J gene: TRBJ2-1
CDR3 protein: CASSPDRAYNEQFF

V gene: TRBV27
J gene: TRBJ1-1
CDR3 protein: CASSLSLGGYTEAFF

V gene: TRBV4-1
J gene: TRBJ2-1
CDR3 protein: CASSQEEISYNEQFF

V gene: TRBV27
J gene: TRBJ1-5
CDR3 protein: CASSSGTAGNQPQHF

V gene: TRBV13
J gene: TRBJ2-2
CDR3 protein: CATVGTSNTGELFF

V gene: TRBV5-4
J gene: TRBJ2-7
CDR3 protein: CASSLGITGGGEQYF

V gene: TRBV28
J gene: TRBJ2-7
CDR3 protein: CASSWTGSLGEQYF

V gene: TRBV4-1
J gene: TRBJ2-7
CDR3 protein: CASSQAGNEQYF

V gene: TRBV28
J gene: TRBJ2-1
CDR3 protein: CASSLVSGSYNEQFF

V gene: TRBV6-5
J gene: TRBJ2-7
CDR3 protein: CASSYGTDYEQYF

V gene: TRBV11-2
J gene: TRBJ2-7
CDR3 protein: CASSLVTGEGYEQYF

V gene: TRBV4-1
J gene: TRBJ2-3
CDR3 protein: CASSQEVLVTDTQYF

V gene: TRBV27
J gene: TRBJ1-1
CDR3 protein: CASRTGTVDYAFF

V gene: TRBV10-3
J gene: TRBJ2-5
CDR3 protein: CAISERGQQETQYF

V gene: TRBV28
J gene: TRBJ2-1
CDR3 protein: CASDSRESSYNEQFF

V gene: TRBV27
J gene: TRBJ1-1
CDR3 protein: CASSPGLIAEAFF

V gene: TRBV9
J gene: TRBJ2-7
CDR3 protein: CASSPQGSYEQYF

V gene: TRBV7-6
J gene: TRBJ1-5
CDR3 protein: CASSLAGHSNQPQHF

V gene: TRBV2
J gene: TRBJ2-3
CDR3 protein: CASTPPSGKADTQYF

V gene: TRBV27
J gene: TRBJ1-1
CDR3 protein: CASSLSVEGSTEAFF

V gene: TRBV13
J gene: TRBJ2-3
CDR3 protein: CASSLGQGESDTQYF

V gene: TRBV19
J gene: TRBJ2-7
CDR3 protein: CASSITLRGTYEQYF

V gene: TRBV5-4
J gene: TRBJ2-3
CDR3 protein: CASSGTSGKSTDTQYF

V gene: TRBV7-2
J gene: TRBJ2-3
CDR3 protein: CASSLEGWADTQYF

V gene: TRBV7-9
J gene: TRBJ2-1
CDR3 protein: CASGTGGNEQFF

V gene: TRBV2
J gene: TRBJ1-1
CDR3 protein: CASWDRVNTEAFF

V gene: TRBV9
J gene: TRBJ2-5
CDR3 protein: CASSPGSGRETQYF

V gene: TRBV9
J gene: TRBJ2-7
CDR3 protein: CASSAALGAEQYF

V gene: TRBV4-1
J gene: TRBJ2-7
CDR3 protein: CASSHSLAGSYEQYF

V gene: TRBV4-1
J gene: TRBJ2-3
CDR3 protein: CASRERAGITDTQYF

V gene: TRBV5-8
J gene: TRBJ2-7
CDR3 protein: CASSLVLGATSYEQYF

V gene: TRBV7-9
J gene: TRBJ2-4
CDR3 protein: CASSPGRTLGDIQYF

V gene: TRBV2
J gene: TRBJ2-7
CDR3 protein: CASSEAWASASYEQYF

V gene: TRBV19
J gene: TRBJ2-2
CDR3 protein: CASIKPERANTGELFF

V gene: TRBV28
J gene: TRBJ1-5
CDR3 protein: CASREQGVNQPQHF

V gene: TRBV21-1
J gene: TRBJ2-7
CDR3 protein: CASSKGRFSGRPGGFCYEQYF